These T cell receptor beta chains were read from a single sample in a study of cytomegalovirus exposure and HLA in healthy donors. Only in-frame clones appear in the TCRdb table, and some are missing; sequencing was by immunoSEQ multiplex PCR. The table shows 150,000 to 200,000 clones, with about 62% occurring only once. What was sequenced was PBMCs. The receptors were gathered from a man aged 40-55 years in good health and CMV-seronegative. Each CDR3 is given with its conserved first and last residue. The D gene is left open where the match is weak. A clone size is listed for some rows: how often the clone was seen (once, few, many), or a class if it is expanded.

d_call: .; j_call: TRBJ1-3; v_call: TRBV19; clone_size: .; cdr3_nt: TGTGCCAGTAGTATAGTGCCGGGGGAATCGGGAAACACCATATATTTT; cdr3_aa: CASSIVPGESGNTIYF
d_call: .; j_call: TRBJ1-2; v_call: TRBV19; clone_size: .; cdr3_nt: TGTGCCAGTAGTATACGGGTTCAAGCTAACTATGGCTACACCTTC; cdr3_aa: CASSIRVQANYGYTF
d_call: .; j_call: TRBJ2-6; v_call: TRBV30; clone_size: .; cdr3_nt: TGTGCCTGGAAAAACACTGGGGCCAACGTCCTGACTTTC; cdr3_aa: CAWKNTGANVLTF
d_call: .; j_call: TRBJ2-7; v_call: TRBV5-4; clone_size: .; cdr3_nt: TGTGCCAGCAGCGTGGGGGCAGGGCTGGCCTACGAGCAGTACTTC; cdr3_aa: CASSVGAGLAYEQYF
d_call: .; j_call: TRBJ2-1; v_call: TRBV7-2; clone_size: .; cdr3_nt: TGTGCCAGCAGCTTAGACAAAACAGGGAGACCGCCGTTCTTC; cdr3_aa: CASSLDKTGRPPFF
d_call: .; j_call: TRBJ1-1; v_call: TRBV18; clone_size: .; cdr3_nt: TGTGCCAGCTCACCAACAGGATTCATACGGGAAGCTTTCTTT; cdr3_aa: CASSPTGFIREAFF
d_call: .; j_call: TRBJ2-2; v_call: TRBV15; clone_size: few; cdr3_nt: TGTGCCACCAGCTCCCGAACTACCGGGAAGGACACCGGGGAGCTGTTTTTT; cdr3_aa: CATSSRTTGKDTGELFF
d_call: .; j_call: TRBJ2-7; v_call: TRBV30; clone_size: few; cdr3_nt: TGTGCCTGGAGTGAACAGGGTAGAAGGGTCCGCGAGCAGTACTTC; cdr3_aa: CAWSEQGRRVREQYF
d_call: TRBD2; j_call: TRBJ2-5; v_call: TRBV2; clone_size: .; cdr3_nt: TGTGCCAGCAGTGTCCGCGGGGGACCAGTAGAGACCCAGTACTTC; cdr3_aa: CASSVRGGPVETQYF
d_call: TRBD1; j_call: TRBJ1-5; v_call: TRBV6-5; clone_size: .; cdr3_nt: TGTGCCAGCAGTCGTCGACAGGGGGAACAGCCCCAGCATTTT; cdr3_aa: CASSRRQGEQPQHF
d_call: TRBD1; j_call: TRBJ2-1; v_call: TRBV6-6; clone_size: .; cdr3_nt: TGTGCCAGCAGTCGCCCGGGACAGCACAATGAGCAGTTCTTC; cdr3_aa: CASSRPGQHNEQFF
d_call: .; j_call: TRBJ1-2; v_call: TRBV19; clone_size: .; cdr3_nt: TGTGCCAGTAGCCCAGGGTCCTATGGCTACACCTTC; cdr3_aa: CASSPGSYGYTF
d_call: .; j_call: TRBJ1-3; v_call: TRBV4-1; clone_size: .; cdr3_nt: TGCGCCAGCAGCCAACTTGTTATCTCTGGAAACACCATATATTTT; cdr3_aa: CASSQLVISGNTIYF
d_call: TRBD1; j_call: TRBJ1-4; v_call: TRBV30; clone_size: .; cdr3_nt: TGTGCCTGGAATCCGGGACAGGGGTCTTTGACTAATGAAAAACTGTTTTTT; cdr3_aa: CAWNPGQGSLTNEKLFF
d_call: TRBD2; j_call: TRBJ2-1; v_call: TRBV6-5; clone_size: few; cdr3_nt: TGTGCCAGCAGGAAACGGGGGGGCCTGAATGAGCAGTTCTTC; cdr3_aa: CASRKRGGLNEQFF
d_call: TRBD2; j_call: TRBJ2-3; v_call: TRBV30; clone_size: .; cdr3_nt: TGTGCCTGGAGTGTACTAGCGGGGGCCACAGATACGCAGTATTTT; cdr3_aa: CAWSVLAGATDTQYF
d_call: TRBD2; j_call: TRBJ2-2; v_call: TRBV5-4; clone_size: .; cdr3_nt: TGTGCCAGCAGCCGGGGGGGGAGGGCGAACACCGGGGAGCTGTTTTTT; cdr3_aa: CASSRGGRANTGELFF
d_call: TRBD1; j_call: TRBJ2-7; v_call: TRBV29-1; clone_size: .; cdr3_nt: TGCAGCGTTGAATGGGACAGGGAGCACGAGCAGTACTTC; cdr3_aa: CSVEWDREHEQYF
d_call: TRBD2; j_call: TRBJ2-5; v_call: TRBV5-4; clone_size: .; cdr3_nt: TGTGCCAGCAGCCCCGGGACTAGCGGGGGAGAGACCCAGTACTTC; cdr3_aa: CASSPGTSGGETQYF